These 5 T cell receptor beta chains were sequenced from one sample in a study of blood T cell repertoires in COVID-19. TCRdb's table, derived via immunoSEQ multiplex PCR, lists solely in-frame clones and lacks some. The table has tens of thousands of clones, roughly 86% seen once. The sequencing sample was made of peripheral blood. These receptors were taken from a man in his 70s with acute or convalescent COVID-19.

V usage is TRBV7-2 and J usage is TRBJ2-1; D might be TRBD2 (6 bases). CDR3 length: 14 residues. Germline-derived CDR1 and CDR2 are SGHTA and FQGNSA. Trimming took 3 bases from V and 10 from J, leaving 16 bases between them. Written as DNA, the CDR3 is TGTGCCAGCAGCTTCACGCGGGATAGAGCGGAGCAGTTCTTC. It is translated as CASSFTRDRAEQFF. Filled out from reference TRBV7-2 and TRBJ2-1, the complete variable domain reads GAGVSQSPSNKVTEKGKDVELRCDPISGHTALYWYRQSLGQGLEFLIYFQGNSAPDKSGLPSDRFSAERTGGSVSTLTIQRTQQEDSAVYLCASSFTRDRAEQFFGPGTRLTVL.

This clone came up once. This chain links TRBV5-5 with TRBJ1-1; no reliable D call. Germline lookup yields CDR1 SGHKS and CDR2 YYEKEE (reference sequence). Between the trimmed V and J ends, which lost 0 bases and 0 bases, there was a span of 6 bases. The CDR3 extends over 14 amino acids. CDR3 loop: CASSLAQMNTEAFF. CDR3 nucleotide sequence: TGTGCCAGCAGCTTGGCGCAGATGAACACTGAAGCTTTCTTT.

The chain joins TRBV5-1 to TRBJ1-2; the D is unclear. This CDR3 region has 12 residues. Per the germline V gene, CDR1 is SGHRS and CDR2 is YFSETQ. V dropped 0 bases and J dropped 4 bases, with 4 bases sitting between them. CDR3 bases: TGCGCCAGCAGCTTGGACTTCTATGGCTACACCTTC. Translation: CASSLDFYGYTF.

In its sample, this clone was seen many times. The rearrangement uses TRBV7-9 and TRBJ2-4; D perhaps matches TRBD1 (5 bases). The V end lost 1 base, the J end lost 7 bases, and 8 bases lay between the germline ends. From germline, CDR1 is SEHNR and CDR2 FQNEAQ (reference sequence). The CDR3 loop spans 13 amino acids. The CDR3 region has the DNA TGTGCCAGCAGCTTAGAGGGGCTTAACATTCAGTACTTC. It codes for CASSLEGLNIQYF.

This chain joins TRBV7-3 and TRBJ1-5; D is unclear. There are 13 residues in the CDR3. Germline V CDR1 and CDR2: SGHTA, FQGTGA. Trimming cost V 0 bases and J 4 bases, with 4 bases left between them. The CDR3 DNA follows: TGTGCCAGCAGCTTAACGGCAAATCAGCCCCAGCATTTT. It specifies CASSLTANQPQHF.